Shown below are 20 T cell receptor beta chains from a single sample sequenced in a study of blood T cell repertoires in COVID-19. The repertoire was sequenced with immunoSEQ multiplex PCR; TCRdb's copy has only in-frame clones and lacks some. The table lists 180,000 or so clones, about 91% of them singletons. Sequencing was done on a sample of PBMCs or T cells enriched from blood (not recorded which). The receptors were sampled from a middle-aged woman with acute COVID-19.

The rearrangement uses TRBV12-1 and TRBJ2-7; TRBD2, as called in the table, went unchecked against the DNA. TRBV12-1 counts as a pseudogene. CDR3 length: 15 amino acids. The CDR3 is CASSPRGVAGDEQYF. CDR3 DNA sequence: TGTGCCAGCAGCCCCCGGGGGGTAGCGGGGGACGAGCAGTACTTC.

The rearrangement uses TRBV2 and TRBJ2-7; 12 bases fit TRBD2. Germline CDR1 and CDR2: SNHLY and FYNNEI. V shed 6 bases, J shed 4 bases, and the junction held 7 bases outside the gene matches. The CDR3 spans 15 residues. As DNA, the CDR3 is TGTGCCAGCAGCTCGACTAGCGGGAGAATATACGAGCAGTACTTC. This sequence encodes CASSSTSGRIYEQYF.

This clone was observed a handful of times. The chain couples TRBV30 to TRBJ2-5; 7 nucleotides match TRBD1. J gave up 4 bases and V 8 bases, and 10 bases lay outside the gene matches. The CDR3 is 13 residues long. Germline V gene sequence: CDR1 GTSNPN, CDR2 SVGIG (reference sequence). CDR3 loop: CAGARQGLETQYF. The DNA of the CDR3 is TGTGCCGGAGCGAGACAGGGTCTAGAGACCCAGTACTTC.

The chain has TRBV10-3 and TRBJ1-1; 10 bases agree with TRBD1. This CDR3 is built from 15 residues. With V trimmed by 1 base and J by 11 bases, 10 bases remained unmatched. The germline CDR1 and CDR2 sequences are ENHRY and SYGVKD. CDR3 region: CAISELDRGPLEAFF. In nucleotides, the CDR3 is TGTGCCATCAGTGAGTTAGACAGGGGGCCTCTGGAGGCTTTCTTT.

The chain couples TRBV19 to TRBJ2-1; TRBD2 matches at 11 bases. Germline V gene sequence: CDR1 LNHDA, CDR2 SQIVND (reference sequence). Losses at the gene ends were 7 bases for V and 3 bases for J; bases not matched to a gene: 5. This CDR3 spans 15 amino acids. The CDR3 sequence: CASTLTSGNYNEQFF. The CDR3 DNA sequence: TGTGCCAGTACTTTGACTAGCGGGAACTACAATGAGCAGTTCTTC. Variable domain in full (rest from reference TRBV19 and TRBJ2-1): DGGITQSPKYLFRKEGQNVTLSCEQNLNHDAMYWYRQDPGQGLRLIYYSQIVNDFQKGDIAEGYSVSREKKESFPLTVTSAQKNPTAFYLCASTLTSGNYNEQFFGPGTRLTVL.

V usage is TRBV4-1 and J usage is TRBJ2-4; 9 nucleotides align to TRBD1. The CDR3 is 18 residues long. After removal of 1 base from V and 7 bases from J, the junction contained 14 bases not matched to a gene. The germline V gene has CDR1 MGHRA and CDR2 YSYEKL. CDR3 in DNA: TGCGCCAGCAGCCAAGGGGGCTTACAGGGGGCTCGTGCGAACATTCAGTACTTC. Protein sequence: CASSQGGLQGARANIQYF.

The chain has TRBV11-2 and TRBJ2-7; D call uncertain. The CDR3 has 17 residues. CDR1 is SGHAT, CDR2 FQNNGV, per germline. Trimming cost V 5 bases and J 3 bases, with 23 bases left between them. CDR3 bases: TGTGCCAGCAGCCCCGTTAGTAGAGTCTCCCCTGGCTACGAGCAGTACTTC. The encoded protein is CASSPVSRVSPGYEQYF.

The rearrangement joins TRBV5-1 to TRBJ2-5; 9 nucleotides agree with TRBD2. The CDR3 has 16 residues. The germline CDR1 and CDR2 sequences are SGHRS and YFSETQ. Losses at the gene ends were 2 bases for V and 4 bases for J; bases not matched to a gene: 9. The CDR3 protein is CASSFGGGALVETQYF. The CDR3 nucleotides are TGCGCCAGCAGCTTCGGCGGGGGGGCACTGGTAGAGACCCAGTACTTC.

The gene calls are TRBV5-4 and TRBJ2-3; D may be TRBD2 (5 bases). The germline V and J ends were trimmed by 0 bases and 1 base, with 12 bases remaining between them. The germline V gene has CDR1 SGHNT and CDR2 YYREEE (reference sequence). The CDR3 totals 16 residues. The CDR3 protein is CASSLDRGSRTDTQYF. CDR3 bases: TGTGCCAGCAGCTTGGACAGAGGGAGCCGCACAGATACGCAGTATTTT.

The chain links TRBV30 to TRBJ2-3; TRBD1 aligns across 8 bases. Germline V gene sequence: CDR1 GTSNPN, CDR2 SVGIG (reference sequence). V trimming: 0 bases; J trimming: 3 bases; junction bases outside the gene matches: 14. CDR3 length: 18 amino acids. The CDR3 reads CAWSVPRQGAWRTDTQYF. The CDR3 nucleotides read TGTGCCTGGAGTGTTCCCCGGCAGGGGGCTTGGAGGACAGATACGCAGTATTTT.

This chain joins TRBV2 and TRBJ2-1, with 11 bases identical to TRBD2. The CDR3 runs to 13 residues. CDR1 and CDR2 (germline): SNHLY, FYNNEI. The V segment lost 10 bases and the J segment 7 bases; nucleotides outside the gene matches: 6. The DNA of the CDR3 is TGTGCCAATAGCGGGAGGGCGGAAAATGAGCAGTTCTTC. It codes for CANSGRAENEQFF.

The chain carries TRBV29-1 and TRBJ2-1; 7 bases align to TRBD1. The trim removed 1 base at V and 10 bases at J, leaving 13 bases unmatched. The CDR3 totals 15 residues. Germline CDR1 SQVTM, CDR2 ANQGSEA. The CDR3 here is CSVEGARGKVREQFF. DNA for the CDR3: TGCAGCGTTGAAGGGGCCAGGGGGAAAGTTCGGGAGCAGTTCTTC.

The V gene is TRBV7-2, the J gene TRBJ2-1; the match to TRBD2 covers 13 bases. CDR3 length equals 17 residues. With V trimmed by 4 bases and J by 3 bases, 6 bases remained unmatched. Germline V gene lookup returns CDR1 SGHTA and CDR2 FQGNSA. The CDR3 sequence: CASSSGLAGNIYNEQFF. In DNA, the CDR3 is TGTGCCAGCAGCTCGGGACTAGCGGGAAATATCTACAATGAGCAGTTCTTC.

The genes are TRBV9 and TRBJ2-2; TRBD2 matches 11 bases. The CDR3 consists of 16 residues. CDR1 is SGDLS and CDR2 is YYNGEE in the germline V gene. After removal of 3 bases from V and 1 base from J, the junction contained 2 bases not matched to a gene. CDR3 nucleotides: TGTGCCAGCAGCGCCACTAGCGGGAGGAACACCGGGGAGCTGTTTTTT. Its protein is CASSATSGRNTGELFF.

The V call is TRBV6-5, the J call TRBJ2-1, with D perhaps matching TRBD2 (7 bases). The CDR3 contains 14 residues. V was shortened by 6 bases and J by 10 bases, with 19 bases between the two germline ends. The germline V gene encodes CDR1 MNHEY and CDR2 SVGAGI. The CDR3: CASRVSGGAKEQFF. DNA of the CDR3: TGTGCCAGCAGGGTTAGTGGGGGGGCCAAGGAGCAGTTCTTC.

This clone was detected a few times. The chain employs TRBV6-1 and TRBJ2-1; the match to TRBD2 covers 7 bases. The V gene's germline CDR1 is MNHNS and CDR2 SASEGT. The CDR3 extends over 18 amino acids. V dropped 1 base and J dropped 5; count of bases not matched to a gene: 14. CDR3 amino acids: CASSEDRGRALRDNEQFF. As DNA, the CDR3 is TGTGCCAGCAGTGAAGATCGAGGGAGGGCCCTCCGGGACAATGAGCAGTTCTTC.

This sequence joins TRBV2 and TRBJ1-2; no clear D gene. V was shortened by 1 base and J by 0 bases, with 9 bases between the two germline ends. Per the germline V gene, CDR1 is SNHLY and CDR2 is FYNNEI. The CDR3 is made up of 15 amino acids. This CDR3 reads CASSEGTVANYGYTF. The CDR3 region has the DNA TGTGCCAGCAGTGAAGGAACAGTTGCTAACTATGGCTACACCTTC.

This clone was recorded a few times. The CDR3, as DNA: TGTGCCAGCAGCCAAGTAGCGCCGAGCACCGGGGAGCTGTTTTTT. Translation: CASSQVAPSTGELFF. The V gene is TRBV3-1 (or the pseudogene TRBV3-2), the J gene TRBJ2-2; a possible D gene is TRBD2 (5 bases). This CDR3 is built from 15 residues. V was shortened by 1 base and J by 4 bases, with 10 bases between the two germline ends. Germline lookup yields CDR1 LGHDT and CDR2 YNNKEL (reference sequence).

V and J are TRBV24-1 and TRBJ2-7; D gene ambiguous. V was trimmed by 2 bases and J by 2 bases, leaving 12 bases between them. The CDR3 totals 15 residues. The V gene's germline CDR1 is KGHDR and CDR2 SFDVKD. In DNA, the CDR3 is TGTGCCACCAGTGATTCCCGGTCGCCAACCTACGAGCAGTACTTC. This translates into CATSDSRSPTYEQYF.

The chain combines TRBV11-2 with TRBJ1-2; the match to TRBD1 covers 7 bases. The length of the CDR3 is 13 residues. The ends lost 3 bases at V and 4 bases at J; junction bases unmatched: 2. Germline CDR1 reads SGHAT; CDR2 reads FQNNGV. Here the CDR3 reads CASSFQGGYGYTF. CDR3 DNA: TGTGCCAGCAGCTTTCAGGGGGGCTATGGCTACACCTTC.